Presented here are 16 T cell receptor beta chains from one specimen sequenced in a study of T cells of healthy individuals (dated by TCRdb to the late 2010s). The protocol used for the library was 5' RACE. TCRdb shows the sequencer as Illumina MiSeq. TCRdb trimmed the raw reads at Q25, called clones with MiXCR and kept productive beta chains. Each entry merges the rows of one CDR3 protein and shows their most common DNA and genes. Recorded for this sample are some 100,000 distinct CDR3 sequences; around 17% of them occurred a single time. Clones ranked in the top ten supply about 6.2% of the sample. Every receptor here comes from a human donor in good health.

The sample holds many counts of this clonotype. The chain links TRBV12-3 or TRBV12-4 to TRBJ2-7, with D perhaps matching TRBD1 or TRBD2 (5 bases each). The CDR3 loop spans 14 amino acids. V lost 1 base and J lost 5, with 12 bases in between. The CDR3 nucleotides are TGTGCCAGCAGTTTAGGGGGACGGGATAACGAGCAGTACTTC. Protein: CASSLGGRDNEQYF.

This clonotype was seen at least ten times. The rearrangement uses TRBV12-3 or TRBV12-4 and TRBJ1-3; the D gene is possibly TRBD1 (5 bases). Trimming stripped 4 bases from V and 4 bases from J, with 5 bases between. This CDR3 region has 12 residues. The CDR3 reads CASSWTGNTIYF. CDR3 bases: TGTGCCAGCAGTTGGACAGGAAACACCATATATTTT.

This clonotype was observed a few times. The V call is TRBV9, the J call TRBJ2-1; 10 bases agree with TRBD2. The junction had 4 bases not matched to a gene; V was cut back by 1 base and J by 6 bases. The length of the CDR3 is 15 residues. Germline values: CDR1 SGDLS, CDR2 YYNGEE. CDR3 loop: CASSVSGRALNEQFF. DNA for the CDR3: TGTGCCAGCAGCGTAAGCGGGAGGGCGCTCAATGAGCAGTTCTTC. The full variable domain, rest sourced from reference TRBV9 and TRBJ2-1, is DSGVTQTPKHLITATGQRVTLRCSPRSGDLSVYWYQQSLDQGLQFLIQYYNGEERAKGNILERFSAQQFPDLHSELNLSSLELGDSALYFCASSVSGRALNEQFFGPGTRLTVL.

This clonotype was found many times. The V call is TRBV4-2, the J call TRBJ2-1; a weak D match, TRBD2 (6 bases). CDR3 length: 16 residues. The germline gives CDR1 LGHNA, CDR2 YNFKEQ. Trimming stripped 1 base from V and 0 bases from J, with 10 bases between. The CDR3 region has the DNA TGTGCCAGCAGCCAAGGACTAGATTACTCCTACAATGAGCAGTTCTTC. As protein: CASSQGLDYSYNEQFF.

This clonotype was seen only a few times. The genes are TRBV7-3 and TRBJ2-1; 8 bases align to TRBD2. Germline V gene lookup returns CDR1 SGHTA and CDR2 FQGTGA. After removal of 5 bases from V and 9 bases from J, the junction contained 9 bases not matched to a gene. The CDR3 consists of 14 residues. The CDR3 loop is CASSTIAGNGEQFF. CDR3 nucleotides: TGTGCCAGCAGCACGATAGCGGGAAACGGTGAGCAGTTCTTC.

This clonotype was counted only a few times. The gene calls are TRBV27 and TRBJ2-5, with a weak D call TRBD1 (6 bases). Germline-derived CDR1 and CDR2 are MNHEY and SMNVEV (reference sequence). Deletions cut 4 bases from V and 1 base from J, with 13 bases between. The CDR3 has 15 amino acids. The CDR3 DNA reads as TGTGCCAGCAGTTCAGGGACAACCCTCCAAGAGACCCAGTACTTC. Encoded protein: CASSSGTTLQETQYF.

This clonotype was detected only a few times. The rearrangement links TRBV11-2 to TRBJ2-5; the D is unclear. The CDR3 contains 12 residues. V gave up 3 bases and J gave up 4 bases, with 6 bases separating them. The germline V gene has CDR1 SGHAT and CDR2 FQNNGV. The CDR3 here is CASSLLRETQYF. CDR3 coding DNA: TGTGCCAGCAGCTTGCTGCGAGAGACCCAGTACTTC.

V usage is TRBV27 and J usage is TRBJ2-5; 8 bases fit TRBD2. V was pared by 6 bases and J by 5 bases, with 17 bases of the junction left unmatched. CDR1 is MNHEY, CDR2 SMNVEV, per germline (reference sequence). The CDR3 is 17 amino acids. The CDR3 spells CASSRVIPSGGFETQYF. The DNA of the CDR3 is TGTGCCAGCAGCCGCGTTATCCCCAGCGGGGGCTTTGAGACCCAGTACTTC.

The chain recombines TRBV11-2 with TRBJ2-5; TRBD1 aligns across 7 bases. The CDR3 has 15 amino acids. Germline CDR1 and CDR2: SGHAT and FQNNGV. J lost 1 base, V lost 3 bases, and 5 bases had no gene match. CDR3 region: CASSLRQGRQETQYF. In DNA form, the CDR3 reads TGTGCCAGCAGCTTGAGACAGGGACGCCAAGAGACCCAGTACTTC.

Of note for this clonotype: A read error is possible here, since a much larger clone lies one base away. This chain uses TRBV20-1 with TRBJ1-2; D gene ambiguous. Germline CDR1 and CDR2: DFQATT and SNEGSKA (reference sequence). The CDR3 totals 13 residues. V shed 0 bases and J shed 5 bases, with 10 bases lying between them. CDR3 sequence reads: CSARDRRKYGYTF. The CDR3 DNA follows: TGCAGTGCTAGAGATCGCAGGAAATATGGCTACACCTTC.

This clonotype appeared a few times. V usage is TRBV4-3 and J usage is TRBJ1-3, with no clear D. Germline lookup yields CDR1 LGHNA and CDR2 YSLEER. Trimming took 1 base from V and 0 from J, leaving 7 bases between them. The length of the CDR3 is 15 residues. The CDR3: CASSQAPNSGNTIYF. The CDR3 DNA sequence: TGCGCCAGCAGCCAAGCCCCTAACTCTGGAAACACCATATATTTT.

This clonotype was found a few times. The chain carries TRBV7-3 and TRBJ1-1; TRBD1 aligns across 7 bases. J was trimmed by 2 bases and V by 3 bases; bases with no gene match: 9. CDR3 size: 16 residues. Looked up from germline, CDR1 is SGHTA and CDR2 is FQGTGA. CDR3 in DNA: TGTGCCAGCAGCTTTCCCCGGGACAGAAATAACACTGAAGCTTTCTTT. Amino acid sequence: CASSFPRDRNNTEAFF. Full variable domain (missing parts from reference TRBV7-3 and TRBJ1-1): GAGVSQTPSNKVTEKGKYVELRCDPISGHTALYWYRQSLGQGPEFLIYFQGTGAADDSGLPNDRFFAVRPEGSVSTLKIQRTERGDSAVYLCASSFPRDRNNTEAFFGQGTRLTVV.

This clonotype has a handful of counts. The chain joins TRBV7-9 to TRBJ2-7; maybe TRBD2 (6 bases). Trimming took off 6 bases at V and 4 bases at J, with 10 bases between the two ends. Germline loops: CDR1 SEHNR, CDR2 FQNEAQ (reference sequence). CDR3 size: 12 residues. The CDR3 sequence is CASSPGLYEQYF. The CDR3 DNA reads TGTGCCAGCAGTCCCGGACTATACGAGCAGTACTTC.

This clonotype has at least ten counts. V usage is TRBV18 and J usage is TRBJ2-5; D unresolved. Germline V lookup: CDR1 KGHSH, CDR2 LQKENI. CDR3 length: 16 amino acids. V was trimmed by 2 bases and J by 4 bases, leaving 17 bases between them. The CDR3 nucleotides read TGTGCCAGCTCACCAGCGATCTTTCGACAACTAGAGACCCAGTACTTC. Translating gives CASSPAIFRQLETQYF.

This clonotype has ten or more counts. The chain carries TRBV20-1 and TRBJ2-7; TRBD2 matches 12 bases. The CDR3 runs 15 residues. Losses at the gene ends were 4 bases for V and 4 bases for J; bases not matched to a gene: 8. Germline V gene lookup returns CDR1 DFQATT and CDR2 SNEGSKA (reference sequence). The CDR3 region has the DNA TGCAGTGCTATCCGGACTAGCGGGGATAGATACGAGCAGTACTTC. Translation gives CSAIRTSGDRYEQYF.

The chain uses TRBV5-5 and TRBJ2-7; D is undetermined. The ends were cut back, 4 bases at V and 4 bases at J, with 12 bases in the middle. CDR1 and CDR2 from the germline V gene are SGHKS and YYEKEE (reference sequence). The length of the CDR3 is 13 residues. CDR3 sequence: CASSMTMSYEQYF. The CDR3 DNA sequence: TGTGCCAGCAGCATGACGATGTCGTACGAGCAGTACTTC.